The next 28 T cell receptor beta chains were all read from a single sample in a study of graft-versus-host responses after intestinal transplantation. Their antigen targets remain unknown. Profiled with immunoSEQ multiplex PCR; TCRdb holds only in-frame clones, not every one. The data contain tens of thousands of clones, 88% of them singletons. The sample consisted of unstimulated CD4+ T cells sorted from spleen or lymph node cells, taken before transplant. Receptor source: a human donor who was the organ donor for an intestinal transplant.

CDR3 DNA: TGTGCCAGCTCACCCGGGACAGGGACAGATACGCAGTATTTT. This encodes CASSPGTGTDTQYF. V is TRBV18 and J is TRBJ2-3, with 9 positions matching TRBD1. Germline V gene lookup returns CDR1 KGHSH and CDR2 LQKENI. The trim removed 3 bases at V and 3 bases at J, leaving 1 base unmatched. The CDR3 runs 14 residues. The full variable domain, completed using reference TRBV18 and TRBJ2-3, is NAGVMQNPRHLVRRRGQEARLRCSPMKGHSHVYWYRQLPEEGLKFMVYLQKENIIDESGMPKERFSAEFPKEGPSILRIQQVVRGDSAAYFCASSPGTGTDTQYFGPGTRLTVL.

The genes are TRBV19 and TRBJ2-7; 8 bases map to TRBD1. Germline CDR1 LNHDA, CDR2 SQIVND (reference sequence). V lost 7 bases, J lost 3 bases, and 20 bases stayed unmatched. CDR3 length: 18 amino acids. This CDR3 is CASKRSILTPGQDYEQYF. The CDR3 nucleotides are TGTGCCAGTAAACGATCTATTTTGACCCCGGGACAGGACTACGAGCAGTACTTC.

This clone occurred a few times. The chain has TRBV4-2 and TRBJ2-3; 10 bases fit TRBD2. The CDR3 covers 16 residues. In germline, CDR1 is LGHNA, CDR2 YNFKEQ. Trimming took 1 base from V and 3 from J; bases not matched to a gene: 4. This CDR3 is CASSQGGAGGTDTQYF. The CDR3 DNA reads as TGTGCCAGCAGCCAAGGGGGAGCGGGAGGGACAGATACGCAGTATTTT.

The V call is TRBV11-2, the J call TRBJ2-1, with TRBD2 identical over 7 bases. The CDR3 contains 15 residues. Germline assignment: CDR1 SGHAT and CDR2 FQNNGV. Losses at the gene ends were 5 bases for V and 5 bases for J; bases not matched to a gene: 9. The CDR3 nucleotides are TGTGCCAGCAGCCCAACGACTAGCAGCGACAATGAGCAGTTCTTC. Amino acid sequence: CASSPTTSSDNEQFF.

Written as DNA, the CDR3 is TGTGCCAGCAGCTTGGGTCGGGGAGGGTCGGGAGAGACCCAGTACTTC. Translating gives CASSLGRGGSGETQYF. The genes are TRBV5-4 and TRBJ2-5; 7 bases align to TRBD2. Germline V gives CDR1 SGHNT, CDR2 YYREEE (reference sequence). The CDR3 sequence is 16 residues long. With V trimmed by 0 bases and J by 4 bases, 9 bases remained unmatched.

In DNA, the CDR3 is TGTGCCAGCAGCGAGAGGGCGACAGGCTCCTACGAGCAGTACTTC. Translation: CASSERATGSYEQYF. V gene TRBV6-1 combines with J gene TRBJ2-7; tentatively, D is TRBD1 (6 bases). This CDR3 region has 15 residues. Per germline, CDR1 MNHNS and CDR2 SASEGT. Trimming stripped 6 bases from V and 0 bases from J, with 15 bases between.

This chain uses TRBV5-4 with TRBJ2-1; D not resolved. With 3 bases removed from V and 7 bases from J, the gap between germline ends came to 20 bases. The CDR3 consists of 16 residues. Per germline, CDR1 SGHNT and CDR2 YYREEE (reference sequence). In DNA form, the CDR3 reads TGTGCCAGCAGCTCATTGCTAGTCCCCACGAGGAATGAGCAGTTCTTC. Protein: CASSSLLVPTRNEQFF.

This clone was detected once. The chain couples TRBV27 to TRBJ2-7; the D is unclear. The CDR3 length is 13 residues. Germline V gene sequence: CDR1 MNHEY, CDR2 SMNVEV (reference sequence). With 4 bases removed from V and 3 bases from J, the gap between germline ends came to 10 bases. The CDR3 is CASSSGLSYEQYF. CDR3 nucleotide sequence: TGTGCCAGCAGTTCCGGTCTTAGCTACGAGCAGTACTTC.

The chain uses TRBV7-2 and TRBJ2-3; TRBD2 agrees at 14 bases. The junction had 4 bases not matched to a gene; V was cut back by 3 bases and J by 5 bases. This CDR3 has 16 amino acids. Germline CDR1 SGHTA, CDR2 FQGNSA. DNA for the CDR3: TGTGCCAGCAGCTTTCGGGGACTAGCGGGAGAAGATACGCAGTATTTT. Its protein is CASSFRGLAGEDTQYF.

In this sample, this clone turned up a few times. Compared with germline, one end of the junction differs, possibly owing to a read error. The V and J genes are TRBV7-7 and TRBJ2-5, with unresolved D. Germline assignment: CDR1 SSHAT and CDR2 FNYEAQ (reference sequence). The CDR3 totals 13 residues. CDR3 DNA sequence: TGTGCTAGCAGCTTAGGGCAGCAAGAGACCCAGTACTTC. It codes for CASSLGQQETQYF.

The rearrangement joins TRBV9 to TRBJ2-3, with 7 bases matching TRBD2. Trimming cost V 4 bases and J 0 bases; bases outside gene matches: 11. Germline V gene lookup returns CDR1 SGDLS and CDR2 YYNGEE. The CDR3 runs to 17 residues. CDR3 in amino acids: CASSPLGTNPSTDTQYF. In DNA form, the CDR3 reads TGTGCCAGCAGCCCACTGGGGACTAACCCTAGCACAGATACGCAGTATTTT.

This chain links TRBV11-3 with TRBJ2-2; D is unclear. The V gene's germline CDR1 is SGHNT and CDR2 YENEEA. Trimming stripped 5 bases from V and 1 base from J, with 2 bases between. The CDR3 covers 12 residues. CDR3 nucleotide sequence: TGTGCCAGCAGCCTGAACACCGGGGAGCTGTTTTTT. This gives the protein CASSLNTGELFF.

The chain joins TRBV5-1 to TRBJ1-2; D gene uncertain. V dropped 4 bases and J dropped 5 bases, with 18 bases sitting between them. Germline V gene data show CDR1 as SGHRS and CDR2 as YFSETQ. This CDR3 has 15 amino acids. CDR3 loop: CASSRNREPGYGYTF. CDR3 nucleotides: TGCGCCAGCAGCCGGAATCGGGAGCCTGGGTATGGCTACACCTTC.

The rearrangement uses TRBV4-1 and TRBJ2-7; the match to TRBD2 covers 7 bases. In germline, CDR1 is MGHRA, CDR2 YSYEKL. This CDR3 spans 16 amino acids. V was pared by 1 base and J by 2 bases, with 8 bases of the junction left unmatched. CDR3 sequence: CASSQASSGPTYEQYF. The CDR3 DNA reads TGCGCCAGCAGCCAAGCGTCTAGCGGCCCTACCTACGAGCAGTACTTC.

V and J are TRBV6-5 and TRBJ2-1; TRBD1 aligns across 7 bases. Germline trimming cut 8 bases from V and 8 bases from J; bases unmatched to any gene: 15. CDR1 is MNHEY, CDR2 SVGAGI, per germline. The CDR3 extends over 15 amino acids. The CDR3 loop is CASSPSLGGLDEQFF. DNA for the CDR3: TGTGCCAGCTCTCCCTCCCTAGGGGGCTTAGATGAGCAGTTCTTC.

V is TRBV10-2 and J is TRBJ1-1, with TRBD1 identical over 7 bases. CDR3 length: 13 residues. The ends lost 3 bases at V and 3 bases at J; junction bases unmatched: 1. CDR1 WSHSY and CDR2 SAAADI come from the germline V gene. The DNA for the CDR3 is TGCGCCAGCAGTGATCAGGGGGACACTGAAGCTTTCTTT. Translating gives CASSDQGDTEAFF.

This chain connects TRBV5-1 to TRBJ2-2; D is possibly TRBD1 (6 bases). The germline gives CDR1 SGHRS, CDR2 YFSETQ. The ends were cut back, 3 bases at V and 4 bases at J, with 10 bases in the middle. This CDR3 has 14 amino acids. The CDR3 sequence: CASSSGTLTGELFF. In nucleotides, the CDR3 is TGCGCCAGCAGCTCCGGGACACTCACCGGGGAGCTGTTTTTT.

The chain is built from TRBV28 and TRBJ2-7; TRBD1 matches at 11 bases. This CDR3 spans 15 amino acids. The V gene's germline CDR1 is MDHEN and CDR2 SYDVKM. Trimming removed 4 bases from V and 5 bases from J; junction bases left unmatched: 7. In DNA form, the CDR3 reads TGTGCCAGCAGTTCCCCCGGGACAGGGGGTCACGAGCAGTACTTC. It is translated as CASSSPGTGGHEQYF.

The chain uses TRBV7-6 and TRBJ2-5, with 8 positions matching TRBD2. Per germline, CDR1 SGHVS and CDR2 FNYEAQ. V was clipped by 4 bases and J by 5 bases; unmatched bases: 6. The CDR3 has 14 residues. CDR3 region: CASSSRAGAETQYF. The CDR3 DNA is TGTGCCAGCAGCTCCCGAGCGGGGGCCGAGACCCAGTACTTC.

The gene calls are TRBV11-1 and TRBJ2-7; tentatively, D is TRBD1 (7 bases). Trimming pared 6 bases from V and 1 base from J, leaving 19 bases between. The CDR3 extends over 16 amino acids. Germline V gene lookup returns CDR1 SGHAT and CDR2 FQDESV (reference sequence). The chain's CDR3 is CASSQGGLGNSYEQYF. DNA for the CDR3: TGTGCCAGCAGTCAGGGGGGACTCGGAAATTCCTACGAGCAGTACTTC.

The gene calls are TRBV6-5 and TRBJ2-7, with a possible D match to TRBD2 (6 bases). The CDR3 is 14 amino acids. The V gene's germline CDR1 is MNHEY and CDR2 SVGAGI. V lost 2 bases and J 2 bases, leaving 10 bases between the germline ends. For the CDR3, the DNA is TGTGCCAGCAGTTACCCTGGGAGGACCTACGAGCAGTACTTC. Protein sequence: CASSYPGRTYEQYF.

This clone showed up just once. The genes are TRBV27 and TRBJ2-6, with D possibly matching TRBD1 (6 bases). The CDR3 totals 19 residues. Deletions cut 2 bases from V and 0 bases from J, with 17 bases between. Germline assignment: CDR1 MNHEY and CDR2 SMNVEV (reference sequence). The CDR3 loop reads CASSLRSRGIYSGANVLTF. The CDR3 nucleotides are TGTGCCAGCAGTTTACGTAGTAGGGGGATTTACTCTGGGGCCAACGTCCTGACTTTC.

V is TRBV25-1 and J is TRBJ2-1; the D gene is possibly TRBD2 (6 bases). This CDR3 has 14 amino acids. Per germline, CDR1 MGHDK and CDR2 SYGVNS. Trimming shortened V by 4 bases and J by 2 bases, and 9 bases separated the two germline ends. CDR3 sequence reads: CASSGRGAYNEQFF. The DNA for the CDR3 is TGTGCCAGCAGTGGGCGGGGCGCCTACAATGAGCAGTTCTTC.

The rearrangement uses TRBV5-1 and TRBJ2-7; maybe TRBD2 (5 bases). CDR3 length: 13 residues. The ends were cut back, 1 base at V and 11 bases at J, with 16 bases in the middle. The germline CDR1 and CDR2 sequences are SGHRS and YFSETQ. In DNA form, the CDR3 reads TGCGCCAGCAGCTTGACAGCCCTCTCGAGGGAGTACTTC. Its translation: CASSLTALSREYF.

The gene calls are TRBV5-6 and TRBJ2-3; the D gene is possibly TRBD2 (7 bases). The CDR3 runs 15 residues. V lost 1 base and J lost 13, with 22 bases in between. Germline V gives CDR1 SGHDT, CDR2 YYEEEE. The CDR3 loop is CASSLRGGLERFEYF. The CDR3 DNA is TGTGCCAGCAGCTTGAGGGGGGGGCTCGAAAGGTTTGAGTATTTT.

The chain combines TRBV4-3 with TRBJ2-7; D is unresolved. Germline V gene sequence: CDR1 LGHNA, CDR2 YSLEER. Trimming pared 6 bases from V and 0 bases from J, leaving 12 bases between. The CDR3 runs to 14 residues. The DNA for the CDR3 is TGCGCCAGCAGTGGAGAGTTGGCCTCCTACGAGCAGTACTTC. It yields the protein CASSGELASYEQYF.

On this clone: The sample has other DNA sequences that encode this CDR3 too. The chain is built from TRBV5-1 and TRBJ2-1, with 9 bases matching TRBD2. Germline V gene data show CDR1 as SGHRS and CDR2 as YFSETQ. This CDR3 region has 15 residues. Trimming took 0 bases from V and 4 from J; bases not matched to a gene: 2. The CDR3 DNA is TGCGCCAGCAGCTTGGGCGGGGGGGGTTACAATGAGCAGTTCTTC. Residues: CASSLGGGGYNEQFF. Variable domain in full (rest from reference TRBV5-1 and TRBJ2-1): KAGVTQTPRYLIKTRGQQVTLSCSPISGHRSVSWYQQTPGQGLQFLFEYFSETQRNKGNFPGRFSGRQFSNSRSEMNVSTLELGDSALYLCASSLGGGGYNEQFFGPGTRLTVL.

The V gene is TRBV7-3, the J gene TRBJ2-2; 10 positions match TRBD2. This CDR3 spans 16 amino acids. Germline CDR1 and CDR2: SGHTA and FQGTGA. Trimming cost V 5 bases and J 7 bases; bases outside gene matches: 10. For the CDR3, the DNA is TGTGCCAGCAGCCTTAGAGCGGGGGGGCCGGTCGGGGAGCTGTTTTTT. Protein product: CASSLRAGGPVGELFF.